This TCR beta chain was sequenced for a study of T cell clonotyping in hematopoietic cell transplantation. Findings and limits, study-wide: At the given depth, recipient repertoires were over 95% de novo clonotypes. Recipient TCR diversity dropped after transplant; expanded clonotypes rose from day 30 to 180. Without cell sorting, CD4 versus CD8 contributions remain unresolved.

In regard to this clone: What it binds is unknown.

The germline V gene encodes CDR1 MDHEN and CDR2 SYDVKM. Trimming cost V 6 bases and J 3 bases; bases outside gene matches: 5. The CDR3 length is 14 residues. Blood collection times were about day -28 and days 30, 100, 180 posttransplant. This table comes from immunoSEQ multiplex PCR, and its TCRdb copy is limited to in-frame clones, with some not included. In the table there are approximately 12,000 clones, 85% to 90% of which are singletons. The TCR comes from a female patient between 55 and 75 years old who had an allogeneic stem cell transplant from an unrelated donor, so the T cells may come from the graft donor. Some clones in this sample may be carry-over from other donors' samples. The source material was PBMCs, sampled 100 days after allogeneic stem cell transplant. The chain is built from TRBV28 and TRBJ1-2; 9 bases are shared with TRBD1. CDR3 coding DNA: TGTGCCAGCAGCACAGGGGGCGGGGACTATGGCTACACCTTC. Its protein product is CASSTGGGDYGYTF.